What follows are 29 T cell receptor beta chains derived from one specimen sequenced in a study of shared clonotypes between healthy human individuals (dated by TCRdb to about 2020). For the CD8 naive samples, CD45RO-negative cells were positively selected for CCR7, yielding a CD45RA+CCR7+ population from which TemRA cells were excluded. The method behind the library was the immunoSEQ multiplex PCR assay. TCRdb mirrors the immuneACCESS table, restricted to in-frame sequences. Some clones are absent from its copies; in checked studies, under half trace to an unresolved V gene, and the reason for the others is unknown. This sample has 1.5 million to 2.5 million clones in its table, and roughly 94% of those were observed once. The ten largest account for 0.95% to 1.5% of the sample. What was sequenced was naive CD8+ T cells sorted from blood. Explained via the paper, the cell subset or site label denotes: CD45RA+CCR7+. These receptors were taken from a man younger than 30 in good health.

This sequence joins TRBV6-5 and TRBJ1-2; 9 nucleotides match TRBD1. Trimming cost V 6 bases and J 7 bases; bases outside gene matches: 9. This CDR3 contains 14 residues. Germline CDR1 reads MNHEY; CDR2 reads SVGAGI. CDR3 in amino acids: CASRPGQGLSGYTF. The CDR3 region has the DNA TGTGCCAGCAGACCCGGACAGGGGTTAAGTGGCTACACCTTC.

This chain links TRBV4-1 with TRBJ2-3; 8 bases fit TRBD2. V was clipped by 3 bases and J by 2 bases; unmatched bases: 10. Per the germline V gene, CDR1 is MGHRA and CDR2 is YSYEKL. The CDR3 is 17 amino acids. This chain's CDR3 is CASSHTITSGLTDTQYF. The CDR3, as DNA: TGCGCCAGCAGCCACACAATAACTAGCGGCCTCACAGATACGCAGTATTTT.

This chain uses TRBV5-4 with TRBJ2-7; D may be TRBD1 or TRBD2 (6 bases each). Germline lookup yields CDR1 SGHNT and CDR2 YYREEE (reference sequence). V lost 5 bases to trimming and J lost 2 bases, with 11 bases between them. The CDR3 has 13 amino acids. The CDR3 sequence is CASRGGHAYEQYF. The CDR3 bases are TGTGCCAGCAGGGGGGGACACGCCTACGAGCAGTACTTC.

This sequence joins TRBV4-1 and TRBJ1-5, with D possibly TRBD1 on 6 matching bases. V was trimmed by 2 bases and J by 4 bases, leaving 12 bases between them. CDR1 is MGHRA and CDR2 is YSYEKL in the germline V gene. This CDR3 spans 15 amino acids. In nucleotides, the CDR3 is TGCGCCAGCAGCCAAATCAGGGGCCTGAATCAGCCCCAGCATTTT. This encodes CASSQIRGLNQPQHF.

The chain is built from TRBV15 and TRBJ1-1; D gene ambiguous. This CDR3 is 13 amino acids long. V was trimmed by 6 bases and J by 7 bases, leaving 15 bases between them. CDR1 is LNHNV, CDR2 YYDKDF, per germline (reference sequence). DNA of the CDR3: TGTGCCACCAGTACGGCAGGCAGTTTTGAAGCTTTCTTT. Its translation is CATSTAGSFEAFF.

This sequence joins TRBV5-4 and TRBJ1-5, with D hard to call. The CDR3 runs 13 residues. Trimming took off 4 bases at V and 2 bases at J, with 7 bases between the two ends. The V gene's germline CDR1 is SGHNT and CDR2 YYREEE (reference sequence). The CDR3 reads CASSVDGNQPQHF. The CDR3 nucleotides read TGTGCCAGCAGCGTGGACGGCAATCAGCCCCAGCATTTT.

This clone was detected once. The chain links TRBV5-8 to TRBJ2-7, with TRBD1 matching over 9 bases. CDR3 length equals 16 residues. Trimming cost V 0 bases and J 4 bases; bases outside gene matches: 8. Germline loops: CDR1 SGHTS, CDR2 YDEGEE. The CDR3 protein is CASSLARGTGRYEQYF. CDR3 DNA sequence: TGTGCCAGCAGCTTGGCCCGGGGGACAGGGAGGTACGAGCAGTACTTC.

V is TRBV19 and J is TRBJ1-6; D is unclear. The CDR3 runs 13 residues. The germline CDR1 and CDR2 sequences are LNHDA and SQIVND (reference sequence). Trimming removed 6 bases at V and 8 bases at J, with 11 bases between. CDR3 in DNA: TGTGCCAGTAGCCCTCCAACAGATTCACCCCTCCACTTT. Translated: CASSPPTDSPLHF.

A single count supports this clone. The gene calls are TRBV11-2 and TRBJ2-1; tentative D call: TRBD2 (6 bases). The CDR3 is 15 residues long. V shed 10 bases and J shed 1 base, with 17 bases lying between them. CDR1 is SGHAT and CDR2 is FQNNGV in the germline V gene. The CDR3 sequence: CATLAGSGSYNEQFF. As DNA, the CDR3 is TGTGCCACCCTGGCCGGGAGCGGATCCTACAATGAGCAGTTCTTC.

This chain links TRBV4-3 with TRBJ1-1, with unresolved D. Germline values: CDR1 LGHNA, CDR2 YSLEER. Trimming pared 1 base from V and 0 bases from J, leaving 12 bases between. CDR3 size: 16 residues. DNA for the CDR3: TGCGCCAGCAGCCAAGGAACGGACGCGCTGAACACTGAAGCTTTCTTT. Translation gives CASSQGTDALNTEAFF.

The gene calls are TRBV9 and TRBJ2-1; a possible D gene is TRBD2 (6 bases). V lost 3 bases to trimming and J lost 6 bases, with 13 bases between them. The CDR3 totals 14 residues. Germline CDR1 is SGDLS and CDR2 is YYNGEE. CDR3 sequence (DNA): TGTGCCAGCAGCGAGGGCGGGGCGCCCAATGAGCAGTTCTTC. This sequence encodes CASSEGGAPNEQFF.

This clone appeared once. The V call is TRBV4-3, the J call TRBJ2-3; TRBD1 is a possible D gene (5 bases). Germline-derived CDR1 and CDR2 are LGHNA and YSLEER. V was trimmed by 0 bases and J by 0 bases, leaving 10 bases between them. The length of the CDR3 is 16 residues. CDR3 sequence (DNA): TGCGCCAGCAGCCAAGATTGGGCAGGGAGCACAGATACGCAGTATTTT. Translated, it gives CASSQDWAGSTDTQYF.

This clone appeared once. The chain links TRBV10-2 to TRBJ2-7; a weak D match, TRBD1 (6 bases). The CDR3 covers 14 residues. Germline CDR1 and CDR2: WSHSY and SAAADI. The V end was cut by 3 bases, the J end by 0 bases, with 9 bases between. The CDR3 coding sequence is TGCGCCAGCAGTGACAGGGGCCCCTCCTACGAGCAGTACTTC. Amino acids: CASSDRGPSYEQYF.

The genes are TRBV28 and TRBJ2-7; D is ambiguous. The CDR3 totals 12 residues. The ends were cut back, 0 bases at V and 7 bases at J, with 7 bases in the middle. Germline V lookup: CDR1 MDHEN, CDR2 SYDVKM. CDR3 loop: CASSLWLQEQYF. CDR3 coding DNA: TGTGCCAGCAGTTTATGGTTACAGGAGCAGTACTTC.

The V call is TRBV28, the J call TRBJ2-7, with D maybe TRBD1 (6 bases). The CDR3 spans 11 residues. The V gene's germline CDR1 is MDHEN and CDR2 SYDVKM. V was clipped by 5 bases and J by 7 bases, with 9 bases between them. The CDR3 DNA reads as TGTGCCAGCAGTATTAGGGGGGAGCAGTACTTC. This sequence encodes CASSIRGEQYF.

CDR3 DNA sequence: TGTGCCAGCAGTCCGGCGGTGAGGGTCTCCTACGAGCAGTACTTC. This encodes CASSPAVRVSYEQYF. This sequence joins TRBV7-8 and TRBJ2-7, with D tentatively TRBD2 (5 bases). Germline CDR1 and CDR2: SGHVS and FQNEAQ. CDR3 size: 15 residues. The ends were cut back, 6 bases at V and 0 bases at J, with 15 bases in the middle.

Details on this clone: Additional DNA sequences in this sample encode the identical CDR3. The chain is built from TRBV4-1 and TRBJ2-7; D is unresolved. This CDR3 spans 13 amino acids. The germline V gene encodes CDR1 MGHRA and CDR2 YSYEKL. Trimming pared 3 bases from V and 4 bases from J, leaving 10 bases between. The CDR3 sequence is CASSQEPAYEQYF. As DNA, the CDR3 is TGCGCCAGCAGCCAGGAACCTGCGTACGAGCAGTACTTC.

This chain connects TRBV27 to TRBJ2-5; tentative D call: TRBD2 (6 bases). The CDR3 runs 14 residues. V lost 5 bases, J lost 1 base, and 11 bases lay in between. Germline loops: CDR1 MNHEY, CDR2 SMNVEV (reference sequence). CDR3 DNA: TGTGCCAGCAGTCCACTAGCATCCCAAGAGACCCAGTACTTC. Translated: CASSPLASQETQYF.

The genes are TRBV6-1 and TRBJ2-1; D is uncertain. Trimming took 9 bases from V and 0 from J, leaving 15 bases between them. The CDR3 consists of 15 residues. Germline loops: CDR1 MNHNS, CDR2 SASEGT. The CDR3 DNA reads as TGTGCCAGTCGACCCACGGATAGCTCCTACAATGAGCAGTTCTTC. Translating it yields CASRPTDSSYNEQFF.

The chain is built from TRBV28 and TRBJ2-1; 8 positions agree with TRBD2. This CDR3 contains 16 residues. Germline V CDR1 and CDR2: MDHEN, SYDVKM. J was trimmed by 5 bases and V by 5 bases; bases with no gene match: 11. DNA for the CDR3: TGTGCCAGCAGTCCGACGAAGGGCGGGGGGAACAATGAGCAGTTCTTC. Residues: CASSPTKGGGNNEQFF. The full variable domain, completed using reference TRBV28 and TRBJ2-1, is DVKVTQSSRYLVKRTGEKVFLECVQDMDHENMFWYRQDPGLGLRLIYFSYDVKMKEKGDIPEGYSVSREKKERFSLILESASTNQTSMYLCASSPTKGGGNNEQFFGPGTRLTVL.

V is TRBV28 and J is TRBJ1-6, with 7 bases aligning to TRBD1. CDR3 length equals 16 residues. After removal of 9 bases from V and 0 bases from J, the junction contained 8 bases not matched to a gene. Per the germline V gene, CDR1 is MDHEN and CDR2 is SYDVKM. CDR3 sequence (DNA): TGTGCCAGTCGGGACAGCTACAACTCCTATAATTCACCCCTCCACTTT. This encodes CASRDSYNSYNSPLHF.

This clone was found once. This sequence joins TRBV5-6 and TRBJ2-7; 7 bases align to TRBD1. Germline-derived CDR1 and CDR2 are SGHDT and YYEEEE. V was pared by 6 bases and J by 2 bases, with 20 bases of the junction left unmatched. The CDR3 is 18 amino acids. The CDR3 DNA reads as TGTGCCAGCACCGCTTCGGGGCCTGCCGGGGACAGTACCTACGAGCAGTACTTC. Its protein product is CASTASGPAGDSTYEQYF.

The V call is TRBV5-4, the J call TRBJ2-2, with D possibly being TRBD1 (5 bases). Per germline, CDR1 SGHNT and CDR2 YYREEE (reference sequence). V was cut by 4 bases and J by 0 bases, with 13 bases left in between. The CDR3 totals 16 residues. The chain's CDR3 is CASSPQGRANTGELFF. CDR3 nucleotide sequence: TGTGCCAGCAGCCCGCAGGGAAGGGCGAACACCGGGGAGCTGTTTTTT.

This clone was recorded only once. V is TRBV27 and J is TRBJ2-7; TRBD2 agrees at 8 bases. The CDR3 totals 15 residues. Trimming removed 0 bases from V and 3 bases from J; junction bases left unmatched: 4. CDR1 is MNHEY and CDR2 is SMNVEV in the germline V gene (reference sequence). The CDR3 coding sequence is TGTGCCAGCAGTTTATCCGGGGGGGACTACTACGAGCAGTACTTC. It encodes CASSLSGGDYYEQYF.

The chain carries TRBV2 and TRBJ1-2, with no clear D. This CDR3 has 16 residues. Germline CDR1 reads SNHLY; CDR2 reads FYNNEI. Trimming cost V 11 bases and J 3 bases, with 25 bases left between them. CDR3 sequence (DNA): TGTGCCGAGGGCCCGGGTAAAATGGCATCGGACTATGGCTACACCTTC. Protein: CAEGPGKMASDYGYTF.

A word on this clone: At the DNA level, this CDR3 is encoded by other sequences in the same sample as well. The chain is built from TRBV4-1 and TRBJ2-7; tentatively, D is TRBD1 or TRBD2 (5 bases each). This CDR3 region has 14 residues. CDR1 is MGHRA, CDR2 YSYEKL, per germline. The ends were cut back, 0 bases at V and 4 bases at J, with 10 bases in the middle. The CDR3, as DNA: TGCGCCAGCAGCCAAGATCCGGGGCCTTACGAGCAGTACTTC. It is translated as CASSQDPGPYEQYF.

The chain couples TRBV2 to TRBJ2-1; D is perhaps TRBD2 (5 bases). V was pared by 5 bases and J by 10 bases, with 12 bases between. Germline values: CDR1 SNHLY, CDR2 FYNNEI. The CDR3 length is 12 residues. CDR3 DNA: TGTGCCAGCAGTTTCGAGGGAGAGGAGCAGTTCTTC. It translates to CASSFEGEEQFF.

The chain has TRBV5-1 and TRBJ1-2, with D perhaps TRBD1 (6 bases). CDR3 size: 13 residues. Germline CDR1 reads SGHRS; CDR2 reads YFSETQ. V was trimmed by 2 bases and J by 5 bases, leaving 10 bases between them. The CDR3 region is CASSLGGAYGYTF. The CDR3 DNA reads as TGCGCCAGCAGCTTAGGGGGGGCGTATGGCTACACCTTC.

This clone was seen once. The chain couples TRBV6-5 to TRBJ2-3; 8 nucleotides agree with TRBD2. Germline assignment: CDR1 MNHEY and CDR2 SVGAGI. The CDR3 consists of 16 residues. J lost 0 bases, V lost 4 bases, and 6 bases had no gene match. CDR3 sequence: CASSLLAETSTDTQYF. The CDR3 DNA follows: TGTGCCAGCAGTTTACTAGCGGAGACTAGCACAGATACGCAGTATTTT.